The next 5 T cell receptor beta chains were all read from a single sample in a study of T-cell memory formation after mild COVID-19 (dated by TCRdb to about 2021). Libraries were prepared through 5' RACE. For sequencing, an Illumina NovaSeq 6000 was employed. TCRdb reanalyzed the raw reads on its own, using fastp at Q25 for trimming and MiXCR for clone calling, and kept in-frame beta chains. Each CDR3 protein gets just one entry, which takes the most common genes and DNA from the rows behind it. For this sample the table gives 400,000 to 550,000 distinct CDR3 sequences, of which around a quarter were detected only once. Approximately 12% of the sample is taken by the ten largest. Sequencing input: PBMCs or a T cell subset sorted from them (not recorded which). The receptors here all came from an adult woman who had mild COVID-19 (a few samples of this study predate the infection). The sample titles of this study are shuffled in the database, so cell type and time point are left out; the donor was told from shared clones.

The chain has TRBV25-1 and TRBJ2-1, with 13 bases lining up with TRBD2. The CDR3 is 16 amino acids. Per germline, CDR1 MGHDK and CDR2 SYGVNS. Trimming cost V 3 bases and J 2 bases; bases outside gene matches: 1. The CDR3 bases are TGTGCCAGCAGTGAGGGGACTAGCGGGGCCTACAATGAGCAGTTCTTC. Protein: CASSEGTSGAYNEQFF.

This clonotype has only a few counts. The chain combines TRBV3-1 with TRBJ1-2, with D hard to call. Looked up from germline, CDR1 is LGHDT and CDR2 is YNNKEL (reference sequence). CDR3 length: 13 residues. V lost 0 bases and J 4 bases, leaving 6 bases between the germline ends. The CDR3 DNA sequence: TGTGCCAGCAGCCAAGATGACGGCTATGGCTACACCTTC. Its protein is CASSQDDGYGYTF.

The chain joins TRBV7-2 to TRBJ1-1; the match to TRBD1 covers 7 bases. Per germline, CDR1 SGHTA and CDR2 FQGNSA. The V gene end was trimmed by 4 bases and the J gene end by 4 bases; junction bases not matched to a gene: 3. This CDR3 has 13 amino acids. Written as DNA, the CDR3 is TGTGCCAGCAGCTACCGACAGGGCACTGAAGCTTTCTTT. This sequence encodes CASSYRQGTEAFF.

This clonotype has only a few counts. The chain recombines TRBV4-2 with TRBJ2-3; the D gene is possibly TRBD1 (6 bases). This CDR3 is 15 amino acids long. Trimming took off 0 bases at V and 3 bases at J, with 10 bases between the two ends. Looked up from germline, CDR1 is LGHNA and CDR2 is YNFKEQ. CDR3: CASSQDWTVTDTQYF. CDR3 DNA sequence: TGTGCCAGCAGCCAAGATTGGACAGTTACAGATACGCAGTATTTT.

The chain couples TRBV20-1 to TRBJ2-1; 7 nucleotides agree with TRBD2. The CDR3 length is 13 residues. In germline, CDR1 is DFQATT, CDR2 SNEGSKA (reference sequence). Trimming removed 5 bases from V and 1 base from J; junction bases left unmatched: 2. The CDR3, as DNA: TGCAGTGCTCTAGCGGTTTCCTACAATGAGCAGTTCTTC. This sequence encodes CSALAVSYNEQFF.